This is a list of T cell receptor beta chains from one sample in a study of blood T cells in healthy people across ages. MiXCR was run by TCRdb on the 5' RACE reads, yielding one entry per CDR3 protein. The sample carries about 720,000 distinct CDR3 sequences, about 24% recorded once. Sequenced input: blood. The receptors originated from a man in his 70s in good health. CDR3s include the opening cysteine and the closing phenylalanine or tryptophan. D genes are given only for firm matches. Part of the rows lack a size; the others show once, few, many or a class for expanded clones.

clone_size | d_call | j_call | v_call | cdr3_nt | cdr3_aa
NA | NA | TRBJ1-6 | TRBV10-3 | TGTGCCACCACGGGGAGTACTAATTCACCCCTCCACTTT | CATTGSTNSPLHF
NA | NA | TRBJ2-6 | TRBV20-1 | TGCAGTGCCACCCTCGGAACTGGGGCCAACGTCCTGACTTTC | CSATLGTGANVLTF
NA | NA | TRBJ2-2 | TRBV5-5 | TGTGCCAGCAGCTTATTTTCGGCAGCTAACACCGGGGAGCTGTTTTTT | CASSLFSAANTGELFF
NA | TRBD1 | TRBJ1-1 | TRBV20-1 | TGCAGTGCTGCCAGGGGGCGAGGTGGCACTGAAGCTTTCTTT | CSAARGRGGTEAFF
NA | TRBD1 | TRBJ1-4 | TRBV4-1 | TGCGCCAGCAGCCCACCGATACAGGGGGCGATGGGTGAAAAACTGTTTTTT | CASSPPIQGAMGEKLFF
few | TRBD1 | TRBJ2-1 | TRBV19 | TGTGCCACCGTGAAAGGACAGGGTTACAATGAGCAGTTCTTC | CATVKGQGYNEQFF
few | NA | TRBJ1-5 | TRBV12-3/TRBV12-4 | TGTGCCAGCAGCGACCAGGGACTGGGGAATCAGCCCCAGCATTTT | CASSDQGLGNQPQHF
many | NA | TRBJ2-3 | TRBV13 | TGTGCCAGCAGCTTTCGGGGAAGCACAGATACGCAGTATTTT | CASSFRGSTDTQYF
many | NA | TRBJ2-5 | TRBV18 | TGTGCCACCCTTCGCTCCGGACAGTTAGAGACCCAGTACTTC | CATLRSGQLETQYF
NA | TRBD1 | TRBJ1-2 | TRBV15 | TGTGCCACCAGCAGGGAAGCCGAACAGACAGGGGCCGATGGCTACACCTTC | CATSREAEQTGADGYTF
NA | TRBD1 | TRBJ1-1 | TRBV20-1 | TGCAGTGCTCAGGGACAGTGGTACACTGAAGCTTTCTTT | CSAQGQWYTEAFF
NA | NA | TRBJ2-3 | TRBV6-2/TRBV6-3 | TGTGCCAGCAGTTACTCCCTCCGCGGTACAGATACGCAGTATTTT | CASSYSLRGTDTQYF
NA | NA | TRBJ1-4 | TRBV6-5 | TGTGCCAGCAGTCCACAGAATACTAATGAAAAACTGTTTTTT | CASSPQNTNEKLFF
NA | NA | TRBJ1-1 | TRBV20-1 | TGCAGTGCTAGAGAGTCGGGAGGGACGAACACTGAAGCTTTCTTT | CSARESGGTNTEAFF
few | TRBD2 | TRBJ2-5 | TRBV19 | TGCGCCAGCAGCGGGGGCTCGGGGTACCAAGAGACCCAGTACTTC | CASSGGSGYQETQYF
NA | NA | TRBJ2-3 | TRBV18 | TGTGCCAGCTCACCATTTTCCGTTACTAGCACAGATACGCAGTATTTT | CASSPFSVTSTDTQYF
NA | NA | TRBJ2-1 | TRBV4-3 | TGCGCCAGCAGCCCCCAGACGAACCGATGGTACAATGAGCAGTTCTTC | CASSPQTNRWYNEQFF
NA | NA | TRBJ1-1 | TRBV12-5 | TGTGCTAGTGGTTTATCTTTGGGCACTGAAGCTTTCTTT | CASGLSLGTEAFF
NA | NA | TRBJ2-5 | TRBV5-1 | TGCGCCAGCAGCTTGGGTTCCGAATTTCAAGAGACCCAGTACTTC | CASSLGSEFQETQYF
NA | NA | TRBJ2-3 | TRBV19 | TGTGCCAGTAGTATCGACAGAGAGCAGTATTTT | CASSIDREQYF
few | TRBD1 | TRBJ2-7 | TRBV18 | TGTGCCAGCTCACCGGGACAGAACACCTACGAGCAGTACTTC | CASSPGQNTYEQYF
NA | NA | TRBJ2-7 | TRBV6-1 | TGTGCCAGCAGGGAACCAGGCCTTGATCCCTACGAGCAGTACTTC | CASREPGLDPYEQYF
NA | TRBD2 | TRBJ2-5 | TRBV20-1 | TGCAGTGCTTCCCTAGCGGGGGGTAGAGAGACCCAGTACTTC | CSASLAGGRETQYF
NA | TRBD1 | TRBJ2-3 | TRBV7-2 | TGTGCCAGCACCAGACTGACAGGGCCGCTGACAGATACGCAGTATTTT | CASTRLTGPLTDTQYF
NA | TRBD1 | TRBJ2-3 | TRBV5-1 | TGCGCCAGCAAGGAGGGACAGGTTGGAATTTCGGCAGATGCGCAGTCTTTT | CASKEGQVGISADAQSF
NA | TRBD2 | TRBJ2-2 | TRBV7-9 | TGTGCCAGCAGCTTAGCCCCCGGGACTAGCGTCACCGGGGAGCTGTCTTTT | CASSLAPGTSVTGELSF
NA | NA | TRBJ1-2 | TRBV6-5 | TGTGCCAGCAGTTACACTAGGGGCAACTATGGCTACACCTTC | CASSYTRGNYGYTF
NA | TRBD2 | TRBJ2-1 | TRBV20-1 | TGCAGTGCTAAAAAAGGCGGGGGGGCAGGGGAGCAGTTCTTC | CSAKKGGGAGEQFF
few | NA | TRBJ1-5 | TRBV12-3/TRBV12-4 | TGTGCCAGCAGTTTAGGGCAGGTAAAAGGGTTGGGACAGCCCCAGCATTTT | CASSLGQVKGLGQPQHF
NA | NA | TRBJ1-2 | TRBV4-2 | TGTGCCAGCAGCCAAGTCCGACAGTCGTCGAGCGGCTACACCTTC | CASSQVRQSSSGYTF
many | NA | TRBJ1-1 | TRBV6-5 | TGTGCCAGCAGGAAACAGGGAGGGGGCACTGAAGCTTTCTTT | CASRKQGGGTEAFF
few | TRBD2 | TRBJ2-1 | TRBV6-5 | TGTGCCAGCAGTTACGCGGTAGCGGGAGTCTACAATGAGCAGTTCTTC | CASSYAVAGVYNEQFF
NA | TRBD1 | TRBJ1-4 | TRBV5-5 | TGTGCCAGCAGCTCCTTCCCGGGACAGGGCGAAAAACTGTTTTTT | CASSSFPGQGEKLFF
few | NA | TRBJ1-1 | TRBV4-1 | TGCGCCAGCAGCCAGGGGGGATCCGCTGGCACTGAAGCTTTCTTT | CASSQGGSAGTEAFF
few | NA | TRBJ2-3 | TRBV5-1 | TGCGCCAGCAGGGCATTGGGGTCTTCCGATACGCAGTATTTT | CASRALGSSDTQYF
NA | TRBD1 | TRBJ1-4 | TRBV20-1 | TGCAGTGCTGTTAATCCAGGGGGCGCAAACGAAAAACTGTTTTTT | CSAVNPGGANEKLFF
NA | TRBD1 | TRBJ1-2 | TRBV28 | TGTGCCAGCAGTTTATATACGCCCACAGGGGGGTATGGCTACACCTTC | CASSLYTPTGGYGYTF
few | NA | TRBJ2-5 | TRBV20-1 | TGCAGTGCCGGGGCCCTCAAGCAAGAGACCCAGTACTTC | CSAGALKQETQYF
few | NA | TRBJ2-6 | TRBV28 | TGTGCCAGCAGCCAACAGGGAATTGACTCTGGGGCCAACGTCCTGACTTTC | CASSQQGIDSGANVLTF